Listed below are T cell receptor beta chains from one sample, sequenced in a study of patients and donors after allogeneic stem cell transplantation. MiXCR was run by TCRdb on the RT-PCR reads, yielding one entry per CDR3 protein. This sample has 84,000 or so distinct CDR3 sequences; about 48% occur once, and the top ten carry 60% to 75%. The sequenced sample consisted of blood, either unsorted or a sorted T cell fraction (not recorded which). These receptors were obtained from a human donor who was either an allogeneic HSCT recipient or a stem cell or donor lymphocyte infusion donor (not recorded which). It is not recorded whose cells these are; they may come from a transplant donor. The CDR3 runs from the conserved cysteine through the conserved F or W. The D gene is left open where the match is weak. Rows may omit the clone size; those that give it use once, few, many or a size class.

TRBD1	NA	TRBV29-1	CSVNRGMNTEAFF
NA	NA	TRBV24-1	CATSDIQGHGYTF
NA	NA	TRBV7-2	CASSLVGGYTF
NA	NA	TRBV4-2	CASSHPRPGEYNSPLHF
NA	NA	TRBV3-1	CASSQQGPTSPLHF
NA	NA	TRBV7-2	CASSLGVLMNTEAFF
NA	NA	TRBV6-2/TRBV6-3	CASSYWASGPSEAFF
NA	NA	TRBV14	CASSQGWVSYEQYF
NA	NA	TRBV7-9	CASSLFYGDEKLFF
TRBD2	once	TRBV5-1	CASSRRDYYNEQFF
NA	NA	TRBV29-1	CSGGTAYGYTF
NA	few	TRBV4-2	CASSQVSQSNYGYTF
TRBD1	NA	TRBV12-3/TRBV12-4	CASTPTGGIAEAFF
TRBD2	NA	TRBV29-1	CSVETSGRVNEQYF
NA	few	TRBV6-2/TRBV6-3	CASSYTGQPQHF